What follows are 8 T cell receptor beta chains derived from one specimen sequenced in a study of OX40 agonist ivuxolimab in advanced cancers. Only in-frame clones appear in the TCRdb table, and some are missing; sequencing was by immunoSEQ multiplex PCR. The data show 15,000 to 17,000 clones, around 80% seen once. The source was CD4+ or CD8+ T cells sorted from blood, collected in a trial of the OX40 agonist ivuxolimab. The receptors derive from an adult with an advanced solid tumor such as melanoma, head and neck, liver or kidney cancer.

This sequence joins TRBV9 and TRBJ2-3; 7 nucleotides match TRBD2. The length of the CDR3 is 15 residues. Unmatched junction bases numbered 11, after V lost 4 bases and J lost 6 bases. Germline lookup yields CDR1 SGDLS and CDR2 YYNGEE. The CDR3 coding sequence is TGTGCCAGCAGCCCCCAAGCGGGGATAAAGGATACGCAGTATTTT. Residues: CASSPQAGIKDTQYF.

The chain couples TRBV5-5 to TRBJ2-1; D is uncertain. From germline, CDR1 is SGHKS and CDR2 YYEKEE (reference sequence). This CDR3 region has 13 residues. V shed 0 bases and J shed 8 bases, with 9 bases lying between them. The CDR3 spells CASSLDLWDEQFF. DNA for the CDR3: TGTGCCAGCAGCTTGGATCTGTGGGATGAGCAGTTCTTC.

The rearrangement links TRBV10-2 to TRBJ1-5; possible D gene TRBD1, 5 bases. This CDR3 has 14 amino acids. Germline V gene lookup returns CDR1 WSHSY and CDR2 SAAADI. The V end was cut by 7 bases, the J end by 4 bases, with 14 bases between. In DNA form, the CDR3 reads TGCGCCAGCACTGACCCGGGGCAGAATCAGCCCCAGCATTTT. Translating gives CASTDPGQNQPQHF.

This clone is a singleton in its sample. V is TRBV4-3 and J is TRBJ1-4, with 7 bases fitting TRBD1. The germline V gene encodes CDR1 LGHNA and CDR2 YSLEER. This CDR3 is 16 amino acids long. V shed 2 bases, J shed 6 bases, and the junction held 9 bases outside the gene matches. The CDR3 loop reads CASSQRPDREDEKLFF. The CDR3 bases are TGCGCCAGCAGCCAACGCCCCGACAGGGAAGATGAAAAACTGTTTTTT.

The chain employs TRBV21-1 and TRBJ2-3; the table's D call of TRBD2 was not tested on the DNA. TRBV21-1 is a listed pseudogene. The CDR3 loop spans 12 amino acids. CDR3: CASSGGFGTQYF. The CDR3 DNA is TGTGCCAGCAGCGGAGGTTTTGGTACGCAGTATTTT.

The genes are TRBV7-3 and TRBJ2-6; 7 nucleotides match TRBD2. The CDR3 length is 17 residues. Losses at the gene ends were 2 bases for V and 0 bases for J; bases not matched to a gene: 4. Germline CDR1 and CDR2: SGHTA and FQGTGA. The CDR3 DNA follows: TGTGCCAGCAGCTTACAGCGGGGTAGCTCTGGGGCCAACGTCCTGACTTTC. Translated: CASSLQRGSSGANVLTF.

This sequence joins TRBV2 and TRBJ2-7, with D tentatively TRBD2 (6 bases). V shed 1 base and J shed 3 bases, with 13 bases lying between them. CDR3 size: 15 residues. The germline gives CDR1 SNHLY, CDR2 FYNNEI. In DNA, the CDR3 is TGTGCCAGCAGTGAAGGGGGACTTCTATTCTACGAGCAGTACTTC. Protein product: CASSEGGLLFYEQYF.

A few counts support this clone. The chain uses TRBV4-3 and TRBJ1-3; no definite D call. Trimming stripped 1 base from V and 0 bases from J, with 7 bases between. This CDR3 is built from 15 residues. CDR1 is LGHNA and CDR2 is YSLEER in the germline V gene. CDR3 protein: CASSQVDISGNTIYF. CDR3 bases: TGCGCCAGCAGCCAAGTCGACATCTCTGGAAACACCATATATTTT.